These 4 T cell receptor beta chains were sequenced from one sample in a study of CD8+ T cells in alopecia areata. Extracted RNA was reverse transcribed into cDNA, the sequencing template. Sequenced by immunoSEQ multiplex PCR; TCRdb stores in-frame clones only, minus some. The sample gives 140,000 or so clones, 40% to 65% of which show up once; less than 1% is in the top ten. Material: CD4+ T cells sorted from blood, obtained at week 0. The receptors were sampled from a human donor with alopecia areata.

This clone has a handful of counts. The genes are TRBV4-1 and TRBJ2-3; the D gene is possibly TRBD1 (5 bases). Deletions cut 7 bases from V and 4 bases from J, with 18 bases between. The CDR3 covers 15 residues. Germline V gene data show CDR1 as MGHRA and CDR2 as YSYEKL. The DNA of the CDR3 is TGCGCCAGCACCCCCGGCAGGGTCGCGGCAGATACGCAGTATTTT. Protein: CASTPGRVAADTQYF.

This chain uses TRBV29-1 with TRBJ1-1; D ambiguous. Trimming removed 6 bases from V and 0 bases from J, with 5 bases in between. The CDR3 sequence is 11 residues long. Germline CDR1 SQVTM, CDR2 ANQGSEA. This CDR3 is CSVRMNTEAFF. The CDR3 DNA is TGCAGCGTGCGCATGAACACTGAAGCTTTCTTT.

The chain employs TRBV30 and TRBJ1-1; D call uncertain. Trimming stripped 4 bases from V and 0 bases from J, with 6 bases between. Germline loops: CDR1 GTSNPN, CDR2 SVGIG (reference sequence). This CDR3 has 12 residues. The CDR3 here is CAWTRLNTEAFF. CDR3 nucleotide sequence: TGTGCCTGGACACGTTTGAACACTGAAGCTTTCTTT.

The chain is built from TRBV29-1 and TRBJ2-7; D may be TRBD1 (6 bases). The germline V gene encodes CDR1 SQVTM and CDR2 ANQGSEA. This CDR3 spans 11 amino acids. Trimming left V 6 bases short and J 5 bases short, with 11 bases between. The CDR3 DNA reads as TGCAGCGTGGAACAGGGTGACGAGCAGTACTTC. Translated, it gives CSVEQGDEQYF.